The subject of this entry is one T cell receptor (beta chain). Per germline, CDR1 SGHVS and CDR2 FQNEAQ. There are 15 residues in the CDR3. The V and J ends lost 1 base and 2 bases respectively, with 11 bases between them. This record comes from a study of blood T cell repertoires in COVID-19. About the research overall: Sites in the United States, Italy and Spain provided acute and convalescent COVID-19 samples. T cells, B-cell-depleted T cells, or PBMCs supplied cDNA or gDNA.

As handled by the study authors: By means of reference gene primer amplification, nucleated cell counts were estimated. TCRdb's copy holds only in-frame clones and misses some; the assay was immunoSEQ multiplex PCR. V and J calls and clone size are as listed in that table; D and trimming were resolved from the DNA. The table records approximately 190,000 clones, about 86% of them present only once. The sample comprised peripheral blood. This chain joins TRBV7-8 and TRBJ1-1, with a tentative D call TRBD1 (6 bases). This clonotype was obtained from a man between 25 and 39 years old with active or convalescent COVID-19. In nucleotides, the CDR3 is TGTGCCAGCAGCTTAGGTAGGACAGTTAACACTGAAGCTTTCTTT. Protein sequence: CASSLGRTVNTEAFF. The entire variable domain, with the rest obtained from reference TRBV7-8 and TRBJ1-1, is as follows: GAGVSQSPRYKVAKRGQDVALRCDPISGHVSLFWYQQALGQGPEFLTYFQNEAQLDKSGLPSDRFFAERPEGSVSTLKIQRTQQEDSAVYLCASSLGRTVNTEAFFGQGTRLTVV.